This entry lists 11 T cell receptor beta chains sequenced from one sample in a study of blood T cell repertoires in COVID-19. Using immunoSEQ multiplex PCR, the repertoire was profiled, and TCRdb retains in-frame clones only, with some absent. There are some 90,000 clones in the sample; about 80% occur only once, and approximately 10% lies in the top ten. The sequencing input was peripheral blood. The receptors were gathered from a woman between 65 and 79 years old with acute or convalescent COVID-19.

This chain joins TRBV2 and TRBJ2-7; 8 positions agree with TRBD1. This CDR3 spans 14 amino acids. Losses at the gene ends were 4 bases for V and 4 bases for J; bases not matched to a gene: 6. Germline V gene data show CDR1 as SNHLY and CDR2 as FYNNEI. The CDR3 spells CASSVTWTGYEQYF. In DNA, the CDR3 is TGTGCCAGCAGTGTGACCTGGACAGGGTACGAGCAGTACTTC.

This clone has only one observation. The V gene is TRBV10-3, the J gene TRBJ2-2, with 8 bases lining up with TRBD2. Trimming took 4 bases from V and 5 from J; bases not matched to a gene: 12. From germline, CDR1 is ENHRY and CDR2 SYGVKD. CDR3 length: 17 residues. The CDR3 DNA reads TGTGCCATCAGTGTTGGGCCCGGGGGGGATGTGACCGGGGAGCTGTTTTTT. Protein: CAISVGPGGDVTGELFF.

A remark on this clone: Mismatch with germline at one junction end may stem from a read error. The chain recombines TRBV3-1 (or the pseudogene TRBV3-2) with TRBJ2-5; no reliable D call. This CDR3 comprises 10 residues. CDR1 and CDR2 (germline): LGHDT, YNNKEL (reference sequence). The CDR3 here is CASSQPGRHF. CDR3 DNA: TGTGCCAGCAGCCAACCGGGTCGTCACTTC.

This sequence joins TRBV7-9 and TRBJ1-5, with a tentative D call TRBD1 (6 bases). Trimming took off 1 base at V and 4 bases at J, with 14 bases between the two ends. The germline V gene has CDR1 SEHNR and CDR2 FQNEAQ (reference sequence). The CDR3 loop spans 16 amino acids. The CDR3 DNA reads TGTGCCAGCAGCTTAGACATCGGGACACTTAATCAGCCCCAGCATTTT. This translates into CASSLDIGTLNQPQHF. Combining the CDR3 with reference TRBV7-9 and TRBJ1-5 gives the whole variable domain DTGVSQNPRHKITKRGQNVTFRCDPISEHNRLYWYRQTLGQGPEFLTYFQNEAQLEKSRLLSDRFSAERPKGSFSTLEIQRTEQGDSAMYLCASSLDIGTLNQPQHFGDGTRLSIL.

CDR3 nucleotides: TGTGCCAGCAGTGAGAGCGGGACTGGGCAAGAGACCCAGTACTTC. It specifies CASSESGTGQETQYF. The chain has TRBV6-2 or TRBV6-3 and TRBJ2-5; 7 bases fit TRBD2. Germline V gene sequence: CDR1 MNHEY, CDR2 SVGEGT. V trimming: 5 bases; J trimming: 2 bases; junction bases outside the gene matches: 8. The CDR3 contains 15 residues.

V is TRBV6-5 and J is TRBJ1-2; tentative D call: TRBD1 (5 bases). Germline V CDR1 and CDR2: MNHEY, SVGAGI. The CDR3 sequence is 15 residues long. Trimming pared 0 bases from V and 4 bases from J, leaving 12 bases between. DNA of the CDR3: TGTGCCAGCAGTTACTCACGGGGGTGGAGCTATGGCTACACCTTC. Translated: CASSYSRGWSYGYTF.

CDR3: CASSPSSMNTEAFF. The CDR3 bases are TGTGCCAGCTCACCAAGTAGCATGAACACTGAAGCTTTCTTT. This chain joins TRBV18 and TRBJ1-1; D ambiguous. Germline CDR1 reads KGHSH; CDR2 reads LQKENI. V lost 2 bases and J lost 0, with 7 bases in between. The CDR3 loop spans 14 amino acids.

The chain is built from TRBV28 and TRBJ1-1, with TRBD1 matching over 8 bases. Germline V lookup: CDR1 MDHEN, CDR2 SYDVKM. The CDR3 has 17 residues. V gave up 2 bases and J gave up 4 bases; unmatched junction bases: 12. The CDR3 loop reads CASSLPPNRGSSTEAFF. DNA for the CDR3: TGTGCCAGCAGTTTACCACCAAACAGGGGGTCAAGCACTGAAGCTTTCTTT.

This clone is a singleton in its sample. The chain joins TRBV9 to TRBJ1-2; 7 nucleotides line up with TRBD1. With V trimmed by 0 bases and J by 5 bases, 4 bases remained unmatched. CDR1 and CDR2 (germline): SGDLS, YYNGEE. CDR3 size: 14 residues. CDR3 DNA sequence: TGTGCCAGCAGCGTAGCACAGGGGTGGTATGGCTACACCTTC. It translates to CASSVAQGWYGYTF.

The CDR3 coding sequence is TGTGCCAGCAGTTATTCCAGGGTAGGCACTGAAGCTTTCTTT. It yields the protein CASSYSRVGTEAFF. V gene TRBV6-6 combines with J gene TRBJ1-1, with D maybe TRBD1 (5 bases). The germline V gene encodes CDR1 MNHNY and CDR2 SVGAGI (reference sequence). This CDR3 is built from 14 residues. Trimming removed 3 bases at V and 4 bases at J, with 12 bases between.

CDR3 amino acids: CASSGTGPGLEKLFF. In nucleotides, the CDR3 is TGTGCCAGTAGTGGGACAGGTCCCGGATTAGAAAAACTGTTTTTT. The chain employs TRBV19 and TRBJ1-4, with TRBD1 matching over 8 bases. Losses at the gene ends were 5 bases for V and 8 bases for J; bases not matched to a gene: 10. Germline V gene lookup returns CDR1 LNHDA and CDR2 SQIVND (reference sequence). The CDR3 is 15 amino acids. Full variable domain (missing parts from reference TRBV19 and TRBJ1-4): DGGITQSPKYLFRKEGQNVTLSCEQNLNHDAMYWYRQDPGQGLRLIYYSQIVNDFQKGDIAEGYSVSREKKESFPLTVTSAQKNPTAFYLCASSGTGPGLEKLFFGSGTQLSVL.